The 2 T cell receptor beta chains below all came from one sample that was sequenced in a study of cytomegalovirus exposure and HLA in healthy donors. It was with 60 Vbeta and 13 Jbeta primers that the PCR ran. Repertoires were generated with immunoSEQ multiplex PCR, while TCRdb's copy carries only in-frame clones and drops some. The repertoire includes over 150,000 clones, approximately 79% of them detected once, and 1.5% sits in the top ten. The material sequenced was PBMCs. These receptors originate from a girl aged 5-17 years in good health and CMV-seropositive.

This clone was counted once. V is TRBV6-6 and J is TRBJ1-1, with D hard to call. The V gene lost 7 bases and the J gene lost 1 base, with 10 bases spanning the gap. CDR3 size: 13 residues. The germline gives CDR1 MNHNY, CDR2 SVGAGI (reference sequence). The CDR3 sequence: CASMTRQNTEAFF. CDR3 nucleotides: TGTGCCAGCATGACGCGGCAGAACACTGAAGCTTTCTTT.

This chain joins TRBV6-5 and TRBJ2-1; 8 bases are shared with TRBD2. This CDR3 region has 15 residues. V trimming: 7 bases; J trimming: 7 bases; junction bases outside the gene matches: 12. Germline V gives CDR1 MNHEY, CDR2 SVGAGI. The CDR3 bases are TGTGCCAGCAAAGTCGATCTAGCGGGTCGTAATGAGCAGTTCTTC. Its translation: CASKVDLAGRNEQFF.